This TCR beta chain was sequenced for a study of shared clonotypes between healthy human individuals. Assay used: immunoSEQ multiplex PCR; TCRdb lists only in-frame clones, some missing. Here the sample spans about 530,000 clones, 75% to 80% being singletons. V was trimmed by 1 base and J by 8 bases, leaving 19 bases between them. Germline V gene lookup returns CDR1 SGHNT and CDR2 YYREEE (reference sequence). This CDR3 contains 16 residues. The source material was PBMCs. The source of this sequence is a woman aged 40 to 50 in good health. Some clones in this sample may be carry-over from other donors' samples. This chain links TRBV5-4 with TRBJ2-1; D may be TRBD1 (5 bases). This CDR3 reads CASSLPANQIGDEQFF. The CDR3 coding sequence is TGTGCCAGCAGCTTGCCGGCCAACCAGATAGGGGATGAGCAGTTCTTC.